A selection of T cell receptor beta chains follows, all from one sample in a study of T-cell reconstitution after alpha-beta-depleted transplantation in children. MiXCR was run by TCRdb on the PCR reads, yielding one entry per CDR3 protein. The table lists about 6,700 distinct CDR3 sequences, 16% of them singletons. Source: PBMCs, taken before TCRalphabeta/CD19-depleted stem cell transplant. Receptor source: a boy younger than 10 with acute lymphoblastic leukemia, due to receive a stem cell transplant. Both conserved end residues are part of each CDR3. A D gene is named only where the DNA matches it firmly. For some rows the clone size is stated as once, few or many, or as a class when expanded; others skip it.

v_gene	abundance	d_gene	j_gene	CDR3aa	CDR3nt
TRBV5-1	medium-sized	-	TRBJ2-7	CASSSDLWRRYEQYF	TGCGCCAGCAGCTCGGATCTGTGGCGACGCTACGAGCAGTACTTC
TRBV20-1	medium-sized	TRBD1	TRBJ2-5	CSARDSASWTQYF	TGCAGTGCCAGGGACAGTGCAAGTTGGACCCAGTACTTC
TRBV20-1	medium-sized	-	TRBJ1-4	CSAGTSANEKLFF	TGCAGTGCTGGGACGTCGGCTAATGAAAAACTGTTTTTT
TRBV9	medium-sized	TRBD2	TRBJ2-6	CASSVGLAGASGANVLTF	TGTGCCAGCAGCGTAGGCCTAGCGGGGGCCTCTGGGGCCAACGTCCTGACTTTC
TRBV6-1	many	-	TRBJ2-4	CASSPSGIDGGVAKNIQYF	TGTGCCAGCAGTCCCAGTGGTATCGATGGCGGGGTAGCCAAAAACATTCAGTACTTC
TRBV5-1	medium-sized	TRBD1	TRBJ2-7	CASSPNTGVYEQYF	TGCGCCAGCAGCCCAAATACAGGGGTCTACGAGCAGTACTTC
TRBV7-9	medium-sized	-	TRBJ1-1	CASSFGYRTEAFF	TGTGCCAGCAGCTTTGGGTATCGAACTGAAGCTTTCTTT
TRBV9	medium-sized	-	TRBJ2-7	CASSPPQGYEQYF	TGTGCCAGCAGCCCCCCTCAGGGCTACGAGCAGTACTTC
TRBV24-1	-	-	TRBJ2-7	CATSYPGRPYEQYF	TGTGCCACCAGTTATCCGGGCCGTCCCTACGAGCAGTACTTC
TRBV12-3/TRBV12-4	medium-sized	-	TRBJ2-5	CASSFLPEHPETQYF	TGTGCCAGCAGTTTCTTACCCGAGCATCCAGAGACCCAGTACTTC
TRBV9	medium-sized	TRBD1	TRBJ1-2	CASREDRGNYGYTF	TGTGCCAGCAGAGAAGACAGGGGTAACTATGGCTACACCTTC
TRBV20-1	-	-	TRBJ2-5	CSATYQETQYF	TGCAGTGCTACCTACCAAGAGACCCAGTACTTC
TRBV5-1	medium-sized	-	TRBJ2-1	CASSLSAGISYNEQFF	TGCGCCAGCAGCTTGAGCGCAGGCATCAGCTACAATGAGCAGTTCTTC
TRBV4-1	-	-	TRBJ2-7	CASSYSSGTSTYEQYF	TGCGCCAGCAGCTACTCCTCCGGGACTTCGACCTACGAGCAGTACTTC
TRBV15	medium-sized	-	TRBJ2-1	CATSRDLDREFF	TGTGCCACCAGCAGAGATCTGGATAGGGAGTTCTTC
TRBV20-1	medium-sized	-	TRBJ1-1	CSARDTTRNTEAFF	TGCAGTGCTAGAGATACAACGAGGAACACTGAAGCTTTCTTT
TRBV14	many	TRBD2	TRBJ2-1	CASSHLAGDYNEQFF	TGTGCCAGCAGCCATCTAGCGGGTGACTACAATGAGCAGTTCTTC
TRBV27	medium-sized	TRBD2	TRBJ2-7	CASSPGLANHEQYF	TGTGCCAGCAGCCCGGGACTAGCAAATCACGAGCAGTACTTC
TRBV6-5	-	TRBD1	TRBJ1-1	CASSYSTGTDRYTEAFF	TGTGCCAGCAGTTACTCGACAGGGACAGATAGGTACACTGAAGCTTTCTTT
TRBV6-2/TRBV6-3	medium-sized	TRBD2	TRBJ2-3	CASTRYSGGADTQYF	TGTGCCAGCACCAGATATAGCGGGGGGGCAGATACGCAGTATTTT
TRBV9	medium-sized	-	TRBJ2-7	CASSVATGRYEQYF	TGTGCCAGCAGCGTAGCGACAGGACGCTACGAGCAGTACTTC
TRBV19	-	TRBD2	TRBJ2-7	CASPKRGGLDEQYF	TGTGCCAGCCCGAAGCGGGGGGGCCTGGACGAGCAGTACTTC
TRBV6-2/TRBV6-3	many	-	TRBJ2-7	CASAVRRPGEQYF	TGTGCCAGCGCCGTAAGGCGCCCTGGGGAGCAGTACTTC
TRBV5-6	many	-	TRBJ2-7	CASSPPGGVGEQYF	TGTGCCAGCTCCCCCCCGGGGGGCGTGGGGGAGCAGTACTTC
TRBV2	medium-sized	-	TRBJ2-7	CASSLGRANYEQYF	TGTGCCAGCAGTTTAGGCAGGGCTAACTACGAGCAGTACTTC
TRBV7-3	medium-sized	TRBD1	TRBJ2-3	CASSMGQGNTDTQYF	TGTGCCAGCAGCATGGGACAGGGGAACACAGATACGCAGTATTTT
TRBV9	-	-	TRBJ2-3	CASSSTPAADTQYF	TGTGCCAGCAGCTCAACGCCAGCGGCAGATACGCAGTATTTT
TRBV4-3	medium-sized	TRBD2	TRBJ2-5	CASSQDPSLAGGETQYF	TGCGCCAGCAGCCAAGATCCCTCCCTAGCGGGGGGAGAGACCCAGTACTTC
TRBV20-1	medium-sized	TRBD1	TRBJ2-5	CSARDGDGQGDVETQYF	TGCAGTGCTAGAGATGGAGACGGACAGGGGGATGTGGAGACCCAGTACTTC
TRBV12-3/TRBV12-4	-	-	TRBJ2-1	CASSPMPRGGNEQFF	TGTGCCAGCAGTCCTATGCCCCGGGGCGGCAATGAGCAGTTCTTC
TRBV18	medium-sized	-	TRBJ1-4	CASSPPDPGGEKLFF	TGTGCCAGCTCACCACCCGACCCAGGCGGTGAAAAACTGTTTTTT
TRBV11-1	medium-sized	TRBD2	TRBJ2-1	CASSPRLAGGSYEQFF	TGTGCCAGCAGCCCTAGACTAGCGGGGGGCAGCTATGAGCAGTTCTTC
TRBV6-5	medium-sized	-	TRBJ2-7	CASRRSRYPYEQYF	TGTGCCAGCAGGCGGAGTCGCTATCCCTACGAGCAGTACTTC
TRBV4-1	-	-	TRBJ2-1	CASSQEGDEQFF	TGCGCCAGCAGCCAAGAAGGCGATGAGCAGTTCTTC
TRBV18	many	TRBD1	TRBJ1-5	CASSLGTGGDQPQHF	TGTGCCAGCTCCCTAGGGACAGGGGGCGATCAGCCCCAGCATTTT
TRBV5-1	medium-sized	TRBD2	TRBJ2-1	CASSLSRGGLHEQFF	TGCGCCAGCAGCTTATCGCGGGGGGGCCTCCATGAGCAGTTCTTC
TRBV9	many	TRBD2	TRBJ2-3	CASSVGELAVDTQYF	TGTGCCAGCAGCGTAGGAGAACTAGCGGTAGATACGCAGTATTTT
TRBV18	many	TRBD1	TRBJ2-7	CASSRDRGEQYF	TGTGCCAGCTCACGGGACAGGGGCGAGCAGTACTTC
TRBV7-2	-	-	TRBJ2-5	CASSLTRSQETQYF	TGTGCCAGCAGCTTAACAAGATCACAAGAGACCCAGTACTTC
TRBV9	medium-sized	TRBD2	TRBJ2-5	CASSVGVGASGVTQETQYF	TGTGCCAGCAGCGTAGGGGTCGGGGCTAGCGGGGTGACACAAGAGACCCAGTACTTC
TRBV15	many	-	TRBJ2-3	CATSREGDTQYF	TGTGCCACCAGCAGAGAGGGAGATACGCAGTATTTT
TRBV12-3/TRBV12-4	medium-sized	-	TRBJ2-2	CASTRGGNGELFF	TGTGCCAGCACCAGGGGGGGGAACGGGGAGCTGTTTTTT
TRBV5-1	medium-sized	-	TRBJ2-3	CASSLGTGTDTQYF	TGCGCCAGCAGCTTGGGTACAGGAACAGATACGCAGTATTTT
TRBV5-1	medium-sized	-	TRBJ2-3	CASSLGGGTDTQYF	TGCGCCAGCAGCCTCGGTGGGGGCACAGATACGCAGTATTTT
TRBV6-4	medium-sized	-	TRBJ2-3	CASSDSKGSTDTQYF	TGTGCCAGCAGTGACTCGAAGGGAAGCACAGATACGCAGTATTTT
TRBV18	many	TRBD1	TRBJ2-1	CASTKTGGNEQFF	TGTGCCAGCACCAAGACAGGGGGCAATGAGCAGTTCTTC
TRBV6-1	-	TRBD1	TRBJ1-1	CASSEGTGGVLDTEAFF	TGTGCCAGCAGTGAGGGGACAGGGGGCGTGTTGGACACTGAAGCTTTCTTT
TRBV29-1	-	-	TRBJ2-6	CSVLGAGQSGANVLTF	TGCAGCGTCCTAGGGGCAGGGCAGTCTGGGGCCAACGTCCTGACTTTC
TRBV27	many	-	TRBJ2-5	CASSHNRDSGETQYF	TGTGCCAGCAGCCATAACAGGGATTCGGGGGAGACCCAGTACTTC
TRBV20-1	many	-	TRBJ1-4	CSARAPTATNEKLFF	TGCAGTGCTAGAGCCCCGACAGCAACTAATGAAAAACTGTTTTTT
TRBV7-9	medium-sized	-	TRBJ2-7	CASSLGAPQGGYEQYF	TGTGCCAGCAGCTTAGGGGCCCCCCAAGGAGGCTACGAGCAGTACTTC
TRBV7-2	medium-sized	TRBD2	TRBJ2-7	CASSLVGGSTYEQYF	TGTGCCAGCAGCTTAGTGGGGGGGTCAACCTACGAGCAGTACTTC
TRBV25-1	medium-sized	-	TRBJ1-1	CASSEFIGGRAEAFF	TGTGCCAGCAGTGAATTTATAGGGGGGAGAGCTGAAGCTTTCTTT